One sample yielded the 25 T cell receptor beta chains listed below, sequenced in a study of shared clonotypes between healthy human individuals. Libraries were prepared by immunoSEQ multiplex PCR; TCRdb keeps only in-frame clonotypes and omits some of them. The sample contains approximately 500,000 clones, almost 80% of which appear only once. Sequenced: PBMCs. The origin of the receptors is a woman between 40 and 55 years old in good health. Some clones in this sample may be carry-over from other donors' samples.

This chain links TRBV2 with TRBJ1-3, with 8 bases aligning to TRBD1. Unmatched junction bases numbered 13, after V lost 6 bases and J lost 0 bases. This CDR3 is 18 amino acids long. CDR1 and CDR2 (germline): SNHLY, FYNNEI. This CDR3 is CASRARGPLNLSGNTIYF. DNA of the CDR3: TGTGCCAGCAGAGCCAGGGGGCCCCTTAACCTCTCTGGAAACACCATATATTTT.

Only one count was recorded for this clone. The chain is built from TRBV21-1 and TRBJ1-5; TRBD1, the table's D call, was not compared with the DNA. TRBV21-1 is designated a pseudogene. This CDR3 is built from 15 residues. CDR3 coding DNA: TGTGCCAGCAGCAAGGGACAGGGGGTTAATCAGCCCCAGCATTTT. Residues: CASSKGQGVNQPQHF.

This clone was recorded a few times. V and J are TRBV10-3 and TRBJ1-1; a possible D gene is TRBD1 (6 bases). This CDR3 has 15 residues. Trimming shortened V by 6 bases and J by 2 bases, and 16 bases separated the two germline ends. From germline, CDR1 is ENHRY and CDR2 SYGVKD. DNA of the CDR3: TGTGCCATCAGGAGAATACAGGGAACAAACACTGAAGCTTTCTTT. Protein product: CAIRRIQGTNTEAFF.

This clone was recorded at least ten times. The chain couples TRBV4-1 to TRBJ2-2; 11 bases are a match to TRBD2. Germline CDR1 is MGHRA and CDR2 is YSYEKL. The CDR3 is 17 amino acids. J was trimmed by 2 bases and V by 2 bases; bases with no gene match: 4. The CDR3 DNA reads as TGCGCCAGCAGCCAAAGGACTAGCGGGCATAACACCGGGGAGCTGTTTTTT. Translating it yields CASSQRTSGHNTGELFF.

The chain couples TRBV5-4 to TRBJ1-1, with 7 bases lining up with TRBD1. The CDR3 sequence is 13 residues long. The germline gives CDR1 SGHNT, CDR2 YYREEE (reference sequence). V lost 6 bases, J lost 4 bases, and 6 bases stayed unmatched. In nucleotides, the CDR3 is TGTGCCAGCACCTGGACAGGAGGCACTGAAGCTTTCTTT. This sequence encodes CASTWTGGTEAFF.

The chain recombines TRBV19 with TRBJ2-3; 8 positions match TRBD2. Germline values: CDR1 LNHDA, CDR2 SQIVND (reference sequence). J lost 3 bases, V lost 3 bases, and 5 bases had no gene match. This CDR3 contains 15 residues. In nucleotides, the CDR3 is TGTGCCAGTAGTATCTCCGGGAGGGGGACAGATACGCAGTATTTT. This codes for CASSISGRGTDTQYF. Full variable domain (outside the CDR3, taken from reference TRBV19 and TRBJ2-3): DGGITQSPKYLFRKEGQNVTLSCEQNLNHDAMYWYRQDPGQGLRLIYYSQIVNDFQKGDIAEGYSVSREKKESFPLTVTSAQKNPTAFYLCASSISGRGTDTQYFGPGTRLTVL.

CDR3 amino acids: CASSRGSGYYEQYF. The CDR3 DNA reads as TGTGCCAGCTCACGAGGCAGCGGTTACTACGAGCAGTACTTC. This chain links TRBV18 with TRBJ2-7, with a weak D call TRBD2 (5 bases). V was shortened by 4 bases and J by 3 bases, with 13 bases between the two germline ends. In germline, CDR1 is KGHSH, CDR2 LQKENI. The CDR3 has 14 amino acids.

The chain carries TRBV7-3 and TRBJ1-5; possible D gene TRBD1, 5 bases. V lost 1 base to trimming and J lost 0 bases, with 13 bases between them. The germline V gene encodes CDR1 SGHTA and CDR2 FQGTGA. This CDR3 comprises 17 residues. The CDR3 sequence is CASSLIGALDSNQPQHF. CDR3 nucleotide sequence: TGTGCCAGCAGCTTAATTGGGGCTTTGGATAGCAATCAGCCCCAGCATTTT.

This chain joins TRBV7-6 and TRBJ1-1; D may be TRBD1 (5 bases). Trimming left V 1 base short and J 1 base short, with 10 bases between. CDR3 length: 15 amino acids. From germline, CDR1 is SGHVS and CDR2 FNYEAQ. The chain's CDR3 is CASSLEVGANTEAFF. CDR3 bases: TGTGCCAGCAGCTTAGAAGTAGGGGCGAACACTGAAGCTTTCTTT.

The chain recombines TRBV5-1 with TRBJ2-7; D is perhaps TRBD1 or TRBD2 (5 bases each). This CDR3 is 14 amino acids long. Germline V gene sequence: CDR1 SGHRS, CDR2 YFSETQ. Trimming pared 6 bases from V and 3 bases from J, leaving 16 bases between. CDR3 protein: CASNSGPNSYEQYF. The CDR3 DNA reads TGCGCCAGCAACTCGGGACCGAATAGCTACGAGCAGTACTTC.

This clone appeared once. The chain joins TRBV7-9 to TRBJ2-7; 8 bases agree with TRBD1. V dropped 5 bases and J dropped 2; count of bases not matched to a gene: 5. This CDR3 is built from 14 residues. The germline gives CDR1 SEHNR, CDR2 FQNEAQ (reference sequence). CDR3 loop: CASSRGTGTYEQYF. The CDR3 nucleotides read TGTGCCAGCAGCCGCGGGACAGGAACCTACGAGCAGTACTTC.

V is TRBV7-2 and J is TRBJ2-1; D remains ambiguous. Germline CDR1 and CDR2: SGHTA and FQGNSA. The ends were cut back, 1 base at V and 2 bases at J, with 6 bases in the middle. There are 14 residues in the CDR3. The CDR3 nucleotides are TGTGCCAGCAGCTTAGTGCAGGCCTACAATGAGCAGTTCTTC. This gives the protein CASSLVQAYNEQFF.

The CDR3 reads CAWSGDRGPYEQYF. In DNA, the CDR3 is TGTGCCTGGAGTGGGGACAGGGGGCCCTACGAGCAGTACTTC. The V call is TRBV30, the J call TRBJ2-7, with 12 bases that match TRBD1. This CDR3 comprises 14 residues. Germline V gives CDR1 GTSNPN, CDR2 SVGIG (reference sequence). V shed 1 base, J shed 2 bases, and the junction held 0 bases outside the gene matches.

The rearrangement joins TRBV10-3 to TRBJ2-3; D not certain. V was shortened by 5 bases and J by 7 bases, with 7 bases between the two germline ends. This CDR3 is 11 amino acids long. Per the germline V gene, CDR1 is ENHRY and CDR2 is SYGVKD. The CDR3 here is CAISTSHTQYF. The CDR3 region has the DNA TGTGCCATCAGTACCTCCCATACGCAGTATTTT.

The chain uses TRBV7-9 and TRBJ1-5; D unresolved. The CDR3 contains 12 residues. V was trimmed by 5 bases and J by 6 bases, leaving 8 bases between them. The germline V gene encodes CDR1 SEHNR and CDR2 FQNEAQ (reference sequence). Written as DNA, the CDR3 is TGTGCCAGCAGCCCGGATAGTCAGCCCCAGCATTTT. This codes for CASSPDSQPQHF.

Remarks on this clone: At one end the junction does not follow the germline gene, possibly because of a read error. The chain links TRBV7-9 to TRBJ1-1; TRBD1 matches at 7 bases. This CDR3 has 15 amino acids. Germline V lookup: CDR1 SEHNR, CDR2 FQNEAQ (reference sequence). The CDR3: CASSLQGGQNTEASF. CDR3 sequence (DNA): TGTGCCAGCAGCCTCCAAGGGGGACAGAACACTGAAGCTTCCTTT.

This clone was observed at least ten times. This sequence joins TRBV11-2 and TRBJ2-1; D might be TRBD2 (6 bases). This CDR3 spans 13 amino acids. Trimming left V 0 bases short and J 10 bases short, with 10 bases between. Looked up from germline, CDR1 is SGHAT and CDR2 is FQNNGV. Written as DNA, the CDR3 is TGTGCCAGCAGCTTAGATCTAAGCGGGGAGCAGTTCTTC. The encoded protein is CASSLDLSGEQFF.

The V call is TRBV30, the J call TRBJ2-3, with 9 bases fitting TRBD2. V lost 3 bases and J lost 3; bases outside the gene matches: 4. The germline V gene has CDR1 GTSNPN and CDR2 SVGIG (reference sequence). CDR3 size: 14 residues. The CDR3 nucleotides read TGTGCCTGGAGAAGTAGCGGGAGAACAGATACGCAGTATTTT. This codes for CAWRSSGRTDTQYF.

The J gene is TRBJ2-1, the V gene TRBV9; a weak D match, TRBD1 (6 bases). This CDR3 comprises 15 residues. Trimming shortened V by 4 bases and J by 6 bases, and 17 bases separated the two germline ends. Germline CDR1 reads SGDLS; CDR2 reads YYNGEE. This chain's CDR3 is CASSSDRFPPNEQFF. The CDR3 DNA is TGTGCCAGCAGCTCCGACAGGTTCCCACCCAATGAGCAGTTCTTC. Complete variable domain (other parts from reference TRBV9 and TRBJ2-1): DSGVTQTPKHLITATGQRVTLRCSPRSGDLSVYWYQQSLDQGLQFLIQYYNGEERAKGNILERFSAQQFPDLHSELNLSSLELGDSALYFCASSSDRFPPNEQFFGPGTRLTVL.

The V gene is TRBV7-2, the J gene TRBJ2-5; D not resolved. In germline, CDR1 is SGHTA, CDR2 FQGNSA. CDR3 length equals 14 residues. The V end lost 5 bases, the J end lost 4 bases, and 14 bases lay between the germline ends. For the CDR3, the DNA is TGTGCCAGCAGCCTCGCTATCAAGACAGAGACCCAGTACTTC. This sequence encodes CASSLAIKTETQYF.

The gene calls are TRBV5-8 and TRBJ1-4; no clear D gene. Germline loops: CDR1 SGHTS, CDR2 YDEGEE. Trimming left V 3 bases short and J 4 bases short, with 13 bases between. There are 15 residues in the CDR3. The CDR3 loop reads CASSSTRLGNEKLFF. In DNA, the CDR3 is TGTGCCAGCAGCTCCACAAGGTTGGGTAATGAAAAACTGTTTTTT.

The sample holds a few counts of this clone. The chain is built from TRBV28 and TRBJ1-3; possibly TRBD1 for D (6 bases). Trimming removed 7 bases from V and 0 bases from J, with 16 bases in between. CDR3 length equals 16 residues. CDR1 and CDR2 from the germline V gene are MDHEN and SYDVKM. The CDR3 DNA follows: TGTGCCAGCACACTCTCGACAGGAGGCTCTGGAAACACCATATATTTT. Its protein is CASTLSTGGSGNTIYF. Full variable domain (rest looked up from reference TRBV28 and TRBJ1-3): DVKVTQSSRYLVKRTGEKVFLECVQDMDHENMFWYRQDPGLGLRLIYFSYDVKMKEKGDIPEGYSVSREKKERFSLILESASTNQTSMYLCASTLSTGGSGNTIYFGEGSWLTVV.

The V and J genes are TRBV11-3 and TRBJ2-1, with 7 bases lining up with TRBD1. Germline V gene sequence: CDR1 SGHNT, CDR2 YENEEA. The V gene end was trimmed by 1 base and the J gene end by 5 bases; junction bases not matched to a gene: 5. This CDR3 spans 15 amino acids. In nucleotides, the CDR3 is TGTGCCAGCAGCTTAGGGGGGACAGCCGACAATGAGCAGTTCTTC. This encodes CASSLGGTADNEQFF.

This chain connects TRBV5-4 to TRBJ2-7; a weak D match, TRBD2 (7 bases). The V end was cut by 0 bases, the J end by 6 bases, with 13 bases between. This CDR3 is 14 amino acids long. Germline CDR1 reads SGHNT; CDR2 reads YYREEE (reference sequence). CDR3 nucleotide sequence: TGTGCCAGCAGCTTGGTTCACAGGGAGGGCGAGCAGTACTTC. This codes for CASSLVHREGEQYF.

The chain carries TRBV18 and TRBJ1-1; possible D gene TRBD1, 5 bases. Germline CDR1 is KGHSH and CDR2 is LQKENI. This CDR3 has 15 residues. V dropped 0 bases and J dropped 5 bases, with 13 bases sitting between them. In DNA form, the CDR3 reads TGTGCCAGCTCACCACCGTCCAGGGATCGGACTGAAGCTTTCTTT. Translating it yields CASSPPSRDRTEAFF.